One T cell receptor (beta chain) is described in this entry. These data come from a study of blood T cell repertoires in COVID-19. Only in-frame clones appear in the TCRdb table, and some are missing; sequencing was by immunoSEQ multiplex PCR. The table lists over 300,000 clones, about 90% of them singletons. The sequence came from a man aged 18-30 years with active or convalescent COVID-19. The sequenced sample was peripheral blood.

The CDR3 DNA follows: TGTGCCACCAGCAGAGATCGGGACAGGGGCCCAGGGTCCGCGCGGACTGAAGCTTTCTTT. Encoded protein: CATSRDRDRGPGSARTEAFF. This chain connects TRBV15 to TRBJ1-1, with TRBD1 matching 10 bases. From germline, CDR1 is LNHNV and CDR2 YYDKDF (reference sequence). CDR3 size: 20 residues. V lost 0 bases to trimming and J lost 5 bases; unmatched junction nucleotides: 18.